Each of the 12 T cell receptor beta chains below was sequenced from the same sample in a study of blood T cell repertoires in COVID-19. Clones were read by immunoSEQ multiplex PCR, and TCRdb kept only the in-frame ones, dropping some. The sample yields under 200,000 clones, approximately 86% seen once. Sequencing was performed on peripheral blood. Receptors originate from a man aged 70-80 years with acute or convalescent COVID-19.

This chain links TRBV24-1 with TRBJ2-7; 7 bases map to TRBD2. CDR1 is KGHDR and CDR2 is SFDVKD in the germline V gene. With V trimmed by 2 bases and J by 0 bases, 12 bases remained unmatched. The CDR3 covers 18 residues. The CDR3 sequence is CATSDWCGGDLFSYEQYF. In DNA form, the CDR3 reads TGTGCCACCAGTGATTGGTGCGGGGGAGATCTTTTCTCCTACGAGCAGTACTTC.

The V call is TRBV7-9, the J call TRBJ2-2, with D possibly TRBD1 on 5 matching bases. This CDR3 contains 16 residues. The germline gives CDR1 SEHNR, CDR2 FQNEAQ (reference sequence). Trimming took off 5 bases at V and 0 bases at J, with 13 bases between the two ends. Here the CDR3 reads CASSAWGRTNTGELFF. The DNA of the CDR3 is TGTGCCAGCAGCGCATGGGGCAGGACGAACACCGGGGAGCTGTTTTTT.

The chain carries TRBV5-8 and TRBJ1-1, with D perhaps TRBD1 (5 bases). Trimming removed 6 bases at V and 0 bases at J, with 12 bases between. Germline V CDR1 and CDR2: SGHTS, YDEGEE. CDR3 length: 14 amino acids. The chain's CDR3 is CASIGGLMNTEAFF. The CDR3 DNA reads TGTGCCAGCATCGGGGGACTTATGAACACTGAAGCTTTCTTT.

The CDR3 loop is CASSYSRDQPQHF. The CDR3 DNA is TGTGCCAGCAGTTACTCTCGAGATCAGCCCCAGCATTTT. The chain joins TRBV6-2 or TRBV6-3 to TRBJ1-5; D gene ambiguous. V lost 0 bases and J 5 bases, leaving 5 bases between the germline ends. CDR3 size: 13 residues. Germline CDR1 and CDR2: MNHEY and SVGEGT.

The V and J genes are TRBV5-1 and TRBJ2-2; TRBD1 matches 8 bases. After removal of 4 bases from V and 0 bases from J, the junction contained 5 bases not matched to a gene. The CDR3 covers 16 residues. Germline values: CDR1 SGHRS, CDR2 YFSETQ. This CDR3 reads CASSPPGQANTGELFF. CDR3 sequence (DNA): TGCGCCAGCAGCCCCCCGGGACAGGCGAACACCGGGGAGCTGTTTTTT.

The V call is TRBV10-3, the J call TRBJ2-5; D gene uncertain. Trimming pared 5 bases from V and 2 bases from J, leaving 15 bases between. CDR3 length: 15 residues. From germline, CDR1 is ENHRY and CDR2 SYGVKD. The CDR3 is CAISPTTPSQETQYF. The CDR3 DNA sequence: TGTGCCATCAGTCCAACTACTCCGTCACAAGAGACCCAGTACTTC.

The rearrangement uses TRBV5-1 and TRBJ1-5; a weak D match, TRBD1 (5 bases). Germline CDR1 and CDR2: SGHRS and YFSETQ. Trimming left V 4 bases short and J 8 bases short, with 13 bases between. CDR3 length: 13 amino acids. Here the CDR3 DNA reads TGCGCCAGCAGCCCGGGTTCGGGGGAGCCCCAGCATTTT. Its translation: CASSPGSGEPQHF. Full variable domain (rest looked up from reference TRBV5-1 and TRBJ1-5): KAGVTQTPRYLIKTRGQQVTLSCSPISGHRSVSWYQQTPGQGLQFLFEYFSETQRNKGNFPGRFSGRQFSNSRSEMNVSTLELGDSALYLCASSPGSGEPQHFGDGTRLSIL.

This clone was detected only once. The chain has TRBV10-2 and TRBJ2-3; 9 bases agree with TRBD1. CDR3 length: 11 amino acids. Looked up from germline, CDR1 is WSHSY and CDR2 is SAAADI. CDR3 DNA: TGCGCGACAGGGGGTCCAGATACGCAGTATTTT. It specifies CATGGPDTQYF.

This chain's CDR3 is CASSWDWDRAEKLFF. As DNA, the CDR3 is TGTGCCAGCAGCTGGGACTGGGACAGGGCCGAAAAACTGTTTTTT. The chain is built from TRBV7-9 and TRBJ1-4; 9 bases are a match to TRBD1. Germline CDR1 is SEHNR and CDR2 is FQNEAQ (reference sequence). The V segment lost 4 bases and the J segment 8 bases; nucleotides outside the gene matches: 8. This CDR3 is 15 amino acids long.

V is TRBV28 and J is TRBJ2-5; 12 bases line up with TRBD2. CDR1 is MDHEN and CDR2 is SYDVKM in the germline V gene. J was trimmed by 4 bases and V by 4 bases; bases with no gene match: 7. CDR3 length: 16 residues. The DNA for the CDR3 is TGTGCCAGCAGTTCCCCGACTAGCGGGGGTCCAGAGACCCAGTACTTC. The encoded protein is CASSSPTSGGPETQYF.

The genes are TRBV18 and TRBJ1-4, with 7 positions matching TRBD1. The CDR3 consists of 15 residues. The junction had 9 bases not matched to a gene; V was cut back by 3 bases and J by 8 bases. Germline V gene lookup returns CDR1 KGHSH and CDR2 LQKENI. The DNA of the CDR3 is TGTGCCAGCTCACCGAGACAGGGTTTCGAGGAAAAACTGTTTTTT. This translates into CASSPRQGFEEKLFF.

The CDR3 reads CASSTVTQYF. For the CDR3, the DNA is TGTGCCAGCAGTACGGTGACCCAGTACTTC. The rearrangement links TRBV6-5 to TRBJ2-5; D is unclear. The CDR3 is made up of 10 amino acids. The V gene lost 5 bases and the J gene lost 7 bases, with 5 bases spanning the gap. The germline gives CDR1 MNHEY, CDR2 SVGAGI.